This T cell receptor beta chain emerged from a study of shared clonotypes between healthy human individuals. The study, taken as a whole, reports: Several donors shared around 5.2% of their naive CD4 clonotypes.

Generated by immunoSEQ multiplex PCR, the TCRdb table keeps only in-frame clones and is missing some. The table records roughly 550,000 clones, just under 97% of them present only once. On this clone itself: Its matching antigen is unknown.

Naivety among CD8 cells was defined by CD45RO negativity and positive CCR7 selection, thereby excluding terminally differentiated effector memory CD45RA+ cells. All the donors were Caucasian adults who lived in Nashville, Tennessee. Germline CDR1 LNHNV, CDR2 YYDKDF (reference sequence). V shed 4 bases and J 3 bases; nucleotides not matched to a gene: 4. The CDR3 runs 14 residues. The specimen sequenced was naive CD8+ T cells sorted from blood. V gene TRBV15 combines with J gene TRBJ2-7; TRBD2 matches at 9 bases. This TCR was sampled from a woman aged 30 to 39 in good health. CDR3 residues: CATSKAGGGYEQYF. As DNA, the CDR3 is TGTGCCACCAGCAAAGCGGGAGGAGGCTACGAGCAGTACTTC.